This T cell receptor (beta chain) was captured in a study of T cells in tuberculosis. Study background: In South Africa, adults with active tuberculosis were compared with IGRA-negative and latently infected IGRA-positive adolescents.

Time point described: new active TB diagnosis, blood taken before or within 7 days of starting treatment. Per germline, CDR1 SGHTA and CDR2 FQGNSA. Trimming pared 3 bases from V and 0 bases from J, leaving 8 bases between. This CDR3 region has 14 residues. Here immunoSEQ multiplex PCR was the method, and the copy in TCRdb shows in-frame clones only, minus some. In the table there are under 35,000 clones, 92% of which are singletons. The J gene is TRBJ1-2, the V gene TRBV7-2; D remains unclear. The specimen was PBMCs, collected at tuberculosis diagnosis. The receptor was derived from an adult with tuberculosis. Some clones in this sample may be carry-over from other donors' samples. As DNA, the CDR3 is TGTGCCAGCAGCTTCCCTCCAGCTAACTATGGCTACACCTTC. It yields the protein CASSFPPANYGYTF.